Below are 32 T cell receptor beta chains sequenced from a single sample in a study of blood T cell repertoires in COVID-19. Sequenced by immunoSEQ multiplex PCR; TCRdb stores in-frame clones only, minus some. The sample lists around 250,000 clones, over 80% seen once, with approximately 4% in the top ten. Sequenced: PBMCs or T cells enriched from blood (not recorded which). These receptors came from a woman aged 30 to 39 with acute COVID-19.

The chain recombines TRBV7-2 with TRBJ1-3; D is possibly TRBD1 (5 bases). Germline values: CDR1 SGHTA, CDR2 FQGNSA. This CDR3 is built from 19 residues. Trimming cost V 2 bases and J 4 bases, with 24 bases left between them. The CDR3 is CASSLNLPGLGGRGNTIYF. DNA of the CDR3: TGTGCCAGCAGCTTAAACTTGCCGGGACTCGGAGGGAGGGGAAACACCATATATTTT. Drawing the rest from reference TRBV7-2 and TRBJ1-3, the complete variable domain is GAGVSQSPSNKVTEKGKDVELRCDPISGHTALYWYRQSLGQGLEFLIYFQGNSAPDKSGLPSDRFSAERTGGSVSTLTIQRTQQEDSAVYLCASSLNLPGLGGRGNTIYFGEGSWLTVV.

This chain links TRBV5-1 with TRBJ1-3; 8 nucleotides align to TRBD1. There are 13 residues in the CDR3. Germline V CDR1 and CDR2: SGHRS, YFSETQ. Unmatched junction bases numbered 8, after V lost 4 bases and J lost 11 bases. The CDR3 region is CASSPGQGGPIYF. The CDR3 coding sequence is TGCGCCAGCAGCCCAGGACAGGGTGGTCCCATATATTTT. The complete variable domain, with remaining parts taken from reference TRBV5-1 and TRBJ1-3, reads KAGVTQTPRYLIKTRGQQVTLSCSPISGHRSVSWYQQTPGQGLQFLFEYFSETQRNKGNFPGRFSGRQFSNSRSEMNVSTLELGDSALYLCASSPGQGGPIYFGEGSWLTVV.

In this sample, this clone turned up a few times. The chain combines TRBV6-4 with TRBJ2-3; 8 nucleotides line up with TRBD1. The V and J ends lost 3 bases and 1 base, in that order; junction bases with no gene match: 3. The CDR3 consists of 15 residues. The germline V gene encodes CDR1 MRHNA and CDR2 SNTAGT. DNA of the CDR3: TGTGCCAGCAGTGAAGCAGGGGGCGGCACAGATACGCAGTATTTT. This translates into CASSEAGGGTDTQYF.

V is TRBV6-5 and J is TRBJ1-3, with 7 bases fitting TRBD1. The CDR3 loop spans 15 amino acids. V shed 6 bases and J 4 bases; nucleotides not matched to a gene: 9. The germline V gene encodes CDR1 MNHEY and CDR2 SVGAGI. CDR3: CASSPTGTEGNTIYF. The CDR3 DNA follows: TGTGCCAGCAGCCCGACCGGGACAGAGGGAAACACCATATATTTT.

V and J are TRBV18 and TRBJ2-5; no definite D call. The V gene's germline CDR1 is KGHSH and CDR2 LQKENI. The V and J ends lost 3 bases and 2 bases respectively, with 10 bases between them. The CDR3 sequence is 14 residues long. In nucleotides, the CDR3 is TGTGCCAGCTCACCCGACTCTGGGCAAGAGACCCAGTACTTC. Translation gives CASSPDSGQETQYF.

The chain couples TRBV6-2 or TRBV6-3 to TRBJ1-5; the D gene is possibly TRBD1 (6 bases). From germline, CDR1 is MNHEY and CDR2 SVGEGT. CDR3 length: 16 residues. The V gene lost 2 bases and the J gene lost 3 bases, with 14 bases spanning the gap. The DNA for the CDR3 is TGTGCCAGCAGTTACGTGCGGGGGGCCTCCAATCAGCCCCAGCATTTT. This encodes CASSYVRGASNQPQHF.

The CDR3 DNA sequence: TGTGCCAGTAGTATAGATTCAGCGGGAGCAAACTACAATGAGCAGTTCTTC. As protein: CASSIDSAGANYNEQFF. The chain recombines TRBV19 with TRBJ2-1; 8 nucleotides align to TRBD2. This CDR3 contains 17 residues. Germline V gives CDR1 LNHDA, CDR2 SQIVND (reference sequence). The V gene end was trimmed by 0 bases and the J gene end by 3 bases; junction bases not matched to a gene: 7.

The chain uses TRBV4-1 and TRBJ1-6, with a possible D match to TRBD1 (6 bases). In germline, CDR1 is MGHRA, CDR2 YSYEKL. This CDR3 has 17 amino acids. V gave up 4 bases and J gave up 3 bases, with 16 bases separating them. The CDR3 DNA reads TGCGCCAGCAGCCTACAGGGCTATGCCGGCTATAATTCACCCCTCCACTTT. As protein: CASSLQGYAGYNSPLHF.

The chain recombines TRBV24-1 with TRBJ2-3, with TRBD1 matching over 8 bases. CDR1 and CDR2 (germline): KGHDR, SFDVKD. This CDR3 comprises 13 residues. Germline trimming cut 12 bases from V and 2 bases from J; bases unmatched to any gene: 6. CDR3 loop: CASEGQDTDTQYF. For the CDR3, the DNA is TGTGCCTCGGAGGGACAGGACACAGATACGCAGTATTTT.

The chain joins TRBV27 to TRBJ2-1, with TRBD2 identical over 7 bases. The CDR3 is 14 amino acids. After removal of 6 bases from V and 7 bases from J, the junction contained 9 bases not matched to a gene. Germline V gene data show CDR1 as MNHEY and CDR2 as SMNVEV (reference sequence). The DNA of the CDR3 is TGTGCCAGCAGGGGCGGGAGCGTTCCAAATGAGCAGTTCTTC. This codes for CASRGGSVPNEQFF.

The gene calls are TRBV24-1 and TRBJ2-5, with TRBD1 identical over 9 bases. This CDR3 region has 15 residues. J lost 3 bases, V lost 3 bases, and 4 bases had no gene match. From germline, CDR1 is KGHDR and CDR2 SFDVKD. CDR3 in amino acids: CATSDRRTGEETQYF. As DNA, the CDR3 is TGTGCCACCAGTGATCGCCGGACAGGGGAAGAGACCCAGTACTTC.

The J gene is TRBJ2-1, the V gene TRBV5-6, with 7 bases that match TRBD2. Trimming removed 10 bases from V and 6 bases from J; junction bases left unmatched: 10. Germline loops: CDR1 SGHDT, CDR2 YYEEEE. The CDR3 covers 13 residues. CDR3 protein: CASAGSVPNEQFF. CDR3 sequence (DNA): TGTGCCTCAGCGGGGTCGGTCCCCAATGAGCAGTTCTTC.

J is TRBJ2-7 and V is TRBV5-6; tentative D call: TRBD1 (6 bases). V was cut by 0 bases and J by 2 bases, with 12 bases left in between. The CDR3 loop spans 15 amino acids. Germline V gene sequence: CDR1 SGHDT, CDR2 YYEEEE. CDR3 amino acids: CASSLAGVEAYEQYF. The DNA for the CDR3 is TGTGCCAGCAGCTTGGCAGGGGTAGAGGCCTACGAGCAGTACTTC.

V is TRBV9 and J is TRBJ2-2; 9 nucleotides line up with TRBD2. V was clipped by 0 bases and J by 6 bases; unmatched bases: 6. The CDR3 loop spans 16 amino acids. Germline CDR1 is SGDLS and CDR2 is YYNGEE. The CDR3 is CASSVVSSGSAGELFF. Here the CDR3 DNA reads TGTGCCAGCAGCGTAGTCAGTAGCGGGAGTGCCGGGGAGCTGTTTTTT.

V gene TRBV27 combines with J gene TRBJ2-3; 8 bases line up with TRBD2. CDR1 is MNHEY and CDR2 is SMNVEV in the germline V gene (reference sequence). The CDR3 consists of 16 residues. With 5 bases clipped from V and 0 bases from J, the junction kept 7 bases outside the gene matches. CDR3 loop: CASSPIAGTSTDTQYF. The CDR3 DNA reads TGTGCCAGCAGTCCGATAGCGGGAACTAGCACAGATACGCAGTATTTT.

The chain combines TRBV4-3 with TRBJ2-7; no definite D call. V lost 0 bases, J lost 4 bases, and 7 bases lay in between. Per the germline V gene, CDR1 is LGHNA and CDR2 is YSLEER. The CDR3 is 13 amino acids. This CDR3 is CASSQDLSYEQYF. CDR3 DNA: TGCGCCAGCAGCCAAGATCTTTCTTACGAGCAGTACTTC.

The chain uses TRBV9 and TRBJ2-1; tentatively, D is TRBD2 (5 bases). Between the trimmed V and J ends, which lost 0 bases and 9 bases, there was a span of 16 bases. The CDR3 consists of 15 residues. Germline loops: CDR1 SGDLS, CDR2 YYNGEE. The CDR3 DNA reads as TGTGCCAGCAGCGTAGAGGGAGCTTTATTTAGTGAGCAGTTCTTC. The encoded protein is CASSVEGALFSEQFF. The variable domain in full, completed from reference TRBV9 and TRBJ2-1, reads DSGVTQTPKHLITATGQRVTLRCSPRSGDLSVYWYQQSLDQGLQFLIQYYNGEERAKGNILERFSAQQFPDLHSELNLSSLELGDSALYFCASSVEGALFSEQFFGPGTRLTVL.

The rearrangement links TRBV28 to TRBJ1-5; 10 bases agree with TRBD1. CDR1 and CDR2 (germline): MDHEN, SYDVKM. The CDR3 runs to 14 residues. Germline trimming cut 11 bases from V and 7 bases from J; bases unmatched to any gene: 11. The CDR3 nucleotides are TGTGCCGGGGCAGGGACAGGGGACATCCAGCCCCAGCATTTT. The encoded protein is CAGAGTGDIQPQHF.

The gene calls are TRBV28 and TRBJ2-4; maybe TRBD1 (5 bases). Germline V gene lookup returns CDR1 MDHEN and CDR2 SYDVKM. V gave up 3 bases and J gave up 1 base, with 10 bases separating them. This CDR3 contains 15 residues. The CDR3 region has the DNA TGTGCCAGCAGTTTCTTCTACAGGGCCAAAAACATTCAGTACTTC. It yields the protein CASSFFYRAKNIQYF.

The rearrangement uses TRBV28 and TRBJ1-1, with a weak D call TRBD1 (6 bases). From germline, CDR1 is MDHEN and CDR2 SYDVKM. The CDR3 is 12 amino acids. V was cut by 7 bases and J by 4 bases, with 10 bases left in between. The CDR3 here is CASIQQGTEAFF. The CDR3, as DNA: TGTGCCAGCATCCAACAGGGCACTGAAGCTTTCTTT.

V gene TRBV15 combines with J gene TRBJ1-2; a weak D match, TRBD1 (5 bases). V lost 2 bases and J lost 0, with 10 bases in between. This CDR3 has 15 residues. Germline values: CDR1 LNHNV, CDR2 YYDKDF (reference sequence). CDR3 coding DNA: TGTGCCACCAGCAGAACACAGGTCCCTAACTATGGCTACACCTTC. Protein product: CATSRTQVPNYGYTF.

Turning to this clone: The germline gene is not matched at one end of the junction; a read error may be the cause. The chain recombines TRBV7-7 with TRBJ2-7, with D perhaps matching TRBD1 (5 bases). The CDR3 has 14 residues. Germline-derived CDR1 and CDR2 are SSHAT and FNYEAQ (reference sequence). In DNA, the CDR3 is TGTGCTAGCAGCTTAGGGCAGGGATCCAACGAGCAGTACTTC. It codes for CASSLGQGSNEQYF.

This chain links TRBV6-5 with TRBJ2-7, with a possible D match to TRBD2 (6 bases). V dropped 5 bases and J dropped 1 base, with 15 bases sitting between them. This CDR3 region has 15 residues. Per germline, CDR1 MNHEY and CDR2 SVGAGI. The CDR3 here is CASSTTRGISYEQYF. The CDR3 DNA reads TGTGCCAGCAGTACCACTCGGGGGATATCCTACGAGCAGTACTTC.

This rearrangement joins TRBV2 to TRBJ1-2; 7 bases are a match to TRBD1. The CDR3 has 13 residues. Germline trimming cut 4 bases from V and 3 bases from J; bases unmatched to any gene: 2. Germline CDR1 is SNHLY and CDR2 is FYNNEI. The CDR3 is CASSGQGDYGYTF. The CDR3 DNA sequence: TGTGCCAGCAGTGGGCAGGGGGACTATGGCTACACCTTC.

V is TRBV27 and J is TRBJ2-7, with 9 bases identical to TRBD2. CDR1 MNHEY and CDR2 SMNVEV come from the germline V gene (reference sequence). V shed 6 bases, J shed 3 bases, and the junction held 12 bases outside the gene matches. The CDR3 is 16 amino acids. In nucleotides, the CDR3 is TGTGCCAGCAGCCTCGCGGGGGGGCGAACCTTCTACGAGCAGTACTTC. Its protein is CASSLAGGRTFYEQYF.

This clone was seen just once. The chain combines TRBV9 with TRBJ2-3, with 8 bases that match TRBD2. Losses at the gene ends were 4 bases for V and 0 bases for J; bases not matched to a gene: 7. The germline gives CDR1 SGDLS, CDR2 YYNGEE. This CDR3 region has 16 residues. The CDR3 nucleotides read TGTGCCAGCAGCCAATTTAGCGGGGAAAGCACAGATACGCAGTATTTT. Protein: CASSQFSGESTDTQYF.

This chain uses TRBV25-1 with TRBJ1-5, with D unresolved. In germline, CDR1 is MGHDK, CDR2 SYGVNS. The V and J ends lost 8 bases and 2 bases respectively, with 7 bases between them. CDR3 length equals 12 residues. In DNA form, the CDR3 reads TGTGCCAGCGCCGGGGGCAATCAGCCCCAGCATTTT. Amino acid sequence: CASAGGNQPQHF. The whole variable domain, remainder taken from reference TRBV25-1 and TRBJ1-5, is EADIYQTPRYLVIGTGKKITLECSQTMGHDKMYWYQQDPGMELHLIHYSYGVNSTEKGDLSSESTVSRIRTEHFPLTLESARPSHTSQYLCASAGGNQPQHFGDGTRLSIL.

This clone was seen only once. The rearrangement uses TRBV29-1 and TRBJ1-2, with D possibly TRBD1 on 6 matching bases. Germline V CDR1 and CDR2: SQVTM, ANQGSEA. CDR3 length: 11 residues. V lost 7 bases and J 4 bases, leaving 10 bases between the germline ends. CDR3 sequence (DNA): TGCAGCGCCTCGGACAGCTATGGCTACACCTTC. Translating gives CSASDSYGYTF. The complete variable domain, with remaining parts taken from reference TRBV29-1 and TRBJ1-2, reads SAVISQKPSRDICQRGTSLTIQCQVDSQVTMMFWYRQQPGQSLTLIATANQGSEATYESGFVIDKFPISRPNLTFSTLTVSNMSPEDSSIYLCSASDSYGYTFGSGTRLTVV.

This clone appeared a single time. The chain joins TRBV6-5 to TRBJ1-5; D unclear. CDR3 length equals 14 residues. The V end was cut by 5 bases, the J end by 0 bases, with 8 bases between. CDR1 and CDR2 (germline): MNHEY, SVGAGI. CDR3: CASSNTASNQPQHF. CDR3 sequence (DNA): TGTGCCAGCAGTAATACAGCTAGCAATCAGCCCCAGCATTTT.

The chain employs TRBV6-5 and TRBJ2-7; 8 nucleotides line up with TRBD2. The CDR3 spans 15 residues. Germline values: CDR1 MNHEY, CDR2 SVGAGI. With 4 bases clipped from V and 3 bases from J, the junction kept 8 bases outside the gene matches. CDR3 in amino acids: CASSSHRSGSYEQYF. The CDR3 DNA is TGTGCCAGCAGTTCACACCGGAGCGGGAGCTACGAGCAGTACTTC.

The chain joins TRBV2 to TRBJ1-4; D might be TRBD1 (6 bases). The V gene's germline CDR1 is SNHLY and CDR2 FYNNEI. Trimming removed 6 bases from V and 3 bases from J, with 17 bases in between. CDR3 length equals 16 residues. The chain's CDR3 is CASREPPGVPNEKLFF. The CDR3 coding sequence is TGTGCCAGCAGGGAGCCCCCAGGGGTACCTAATGAAAAACTGTTTTTT.

Written as DNA, the CDR3 is TGCGCCAGCAGCCAAGTGGGACTAGCGGGAGGGCCGCTAGATACGCAGTATTTT. Protein sequence: CASSQVGLAGGPLDTQYF. The rearrangement joins TRBV4-1 to TRBJ2-3, with 16 bases fitting TRBD2. CDR1 is MGHRA, CDR2 YSYEKL, per germline. The CDR3 has 18 residues. After removal of 1 base from V and 5 bases from J, the junction contained 6 bases not matched to a gene.